This paragraph covers one T cell receptor (beta chain) sequence. Its matching antigen is unknown. Clones were sequenced by immunoSEQ multiplex PCR, and TCRdb holds only the in-frame ones, with some missing. The table lists 130,000 to 150,000 clones, around nine tenths of them singletons. The data are from a study of T cell responses to AZD1222 COVID-19 vaccine. Findings and limits, study-wide: Dominant CD4 TCR responses targeted spike regions 160-218 and 743-854. Spike-specific TCR breadth and depth went up after people got two AZD1222 doses. In a largely white British group with more females than males, clonal diversity was possibly underestimated. Among AZD1222 vaccinees, only 5 to 7 were seropositive at baseline.

V shed 8 bases and J shed 5 bases, with 13 bases lying between them. The CDR3 is 13 residues long. The germline gives CDR1 MDHEN, CDR2 SYDVKM. The specimen comprised peripheral blood, sampled on day 0 of MenACWY control vaccination. The rearrangement links TRBV28 to TRBJ2-4; weak D call: TRBD2 (5 bases). This receptor was identified in an adult in good health. CDR3 sequence: CASATGNENIQYF. CDR3 DNA: TGTGCCAGCGCAACCGGGAACGAAAACATTCAGTACTTC.